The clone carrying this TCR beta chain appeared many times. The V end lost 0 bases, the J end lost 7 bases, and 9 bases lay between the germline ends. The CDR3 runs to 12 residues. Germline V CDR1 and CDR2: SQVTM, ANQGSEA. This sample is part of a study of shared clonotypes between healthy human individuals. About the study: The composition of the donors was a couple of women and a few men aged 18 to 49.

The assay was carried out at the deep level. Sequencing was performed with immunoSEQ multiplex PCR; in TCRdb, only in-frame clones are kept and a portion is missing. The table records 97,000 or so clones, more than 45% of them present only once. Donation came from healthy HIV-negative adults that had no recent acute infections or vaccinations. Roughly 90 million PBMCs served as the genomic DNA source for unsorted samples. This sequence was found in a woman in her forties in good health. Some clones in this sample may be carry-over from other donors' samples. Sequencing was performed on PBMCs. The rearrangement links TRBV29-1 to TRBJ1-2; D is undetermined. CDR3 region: CSVEDLLSGYTF. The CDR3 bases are TGCAGCGTTGAAGATCTGCTAAGTGGCTACACCTTC.